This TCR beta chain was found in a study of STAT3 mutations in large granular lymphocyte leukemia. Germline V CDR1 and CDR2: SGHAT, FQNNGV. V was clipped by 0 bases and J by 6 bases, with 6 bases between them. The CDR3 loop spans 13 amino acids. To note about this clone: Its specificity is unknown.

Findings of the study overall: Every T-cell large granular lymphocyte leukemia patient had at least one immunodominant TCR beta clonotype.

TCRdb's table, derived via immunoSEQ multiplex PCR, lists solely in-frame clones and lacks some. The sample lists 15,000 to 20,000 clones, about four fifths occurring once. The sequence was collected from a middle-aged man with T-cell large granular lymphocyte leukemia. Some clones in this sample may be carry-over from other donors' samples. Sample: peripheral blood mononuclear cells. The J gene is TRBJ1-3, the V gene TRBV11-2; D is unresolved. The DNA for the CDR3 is TGTGCCAGCAGCTTAGAGCCCAAAAACACCATATATTTT. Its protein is CASSLEPKNTIYF.